One and the same sample provided the 13 T cell receptor beta chains below, sequenced in a study of blood T cell repertoires in COVID-19. Here immunoSEQ multiplex PCR was the method, and the copy in TCRdb shows in-frame clones only, minus some. This sample has over 200,000 clones, with roughly 86% found just once. The sequencing sample was made of peripheral blood. The receptors were sampled from a human donor in a cohort sampled during active COVID-19.

A few counts support this clone. V usage is TRBV6-5 and J usage is TRBJ1-1; D not certain. CDR1 is MNHEY and CDR2 is SVGAGI in the germline V gene. This CDR3 region has 12 residues. Trimming stripped 6 bases from V and 3 bases from J, with 8 bases between. The CDR3 region is CASSTAHTEAFF. CDR3 DNA sequence: TGTGCCAGCAGCACAGCTCACACTGAAGCTTTCTTT.

This clone has more than one count but fewer than ten. The gene calls are TRBV28 and TRBJ1-2, with D possibly being TRBD1 (6 bases). The CDR3 is made up of 15 amino acids. With 2 bases removed from V and 8 bases from J, the gap between germline ends came to 18 bases. CDR1 is MDHEN, CDR2 SYDVKM, per germline. CDR3 sequence (DNA): TGTGCCAGCAGTTTACCGATCCGGGACACAAGCGGCTACACCTTC. Protein: CASSLPIRDTSGYTF.

V usage is TRBV4-3 and J usage is TRBJ2-1, with 7 bases that match TRBD2. The junction had 14 bases not matched to a gene; V was cut back by 1 base and J by 5 bases. The CDR3 sequence is 18 residues long. Germline-derived CDR1 and CDR2 are LGHNA and YSLEER. The CDR3: CASSQGSGTKGPHNEQFF. The CDR3 DNA is TGCGCCAGCAGCCAAGGGTCTGGGACTAAGGGCCCCCACAATGAGCAGTTCTTC.

To note about this clone: Other DNA sequences in this specimen translate into the identical CDR3. V is TRBV27 and J is TRBJ1-5; no firm D call. V lost 1 base to trimming and J lost 4 bases, with 8 bases between them. The CDR3 sequence is 14 residues long. CDR1 is MNHEY, CDR2 SMNVEV, per germline (reference sequence). CDR3 nucleotide sequence: TGTGCCAGCAGTTTATTAGGAGGGAATCAGCCCCAGCATTTT. It codes for CASSLLGGNQPQHF.

CDR3 in DNA: TGCGCCAGCAGCCAGGGGGGACTAGCGGGGCCTTACACCGGGGAGCTGTTTTTT. Amino acid sequence: CASSQGGLAGPYTGELFF. V usage is TRBV5-1 and J usage is TRBJ2-2, with 13 bases aligning to TRBD2. V lost 4 bases and J lost 3; bases outside the gene matches: 9. CDR3 length: 18 residues. From germline, CDR1 is SGHRS and CDR2 YFSETQ.

The chain uses TRBV28 and TRBJ2-6, with D possibly matching TRBD2 (5 bases). The CDR3 covers 16 residues. Germline lookup yields CDR1 MDHEN and CDR2 SYDVKM. V was shortened by 6 bases and J by 4 bases, with 16 bases between the two germline ends. The CDR3 loop is CASRATRESGANVLTF. Written as DNA, the CDR3 is TGTGCCAGCAGGGCTACTAGGGAATCAGGGGCCAACGTCCTGACTTTC. The variable domain in full, with the rest retrieved from reference TRBV28 and TRBJ2-6, is DVKVTQSSRYLVKRTGEKVFLECVQDMDHENMFWYRQDPGLGLRLIYFSYDVKMKEKGDIPEGYSVSREKKERFSLILESASTNQTSMYLCASRATRESGANVLTFGAGSRLTVL.

V usage is TRBV27 and J usage is TRBJ2-6, with 8 positions matching TRBD1. This CDR3 is 18 amino acids long. V trimming: 3 bases; J trimming: 0 bases; junction bases outside the gene matches: 7. Germline loops: CDR1 MNHEY, CDR2 SMNVEV (reference sequence). CDR3 coding DNA: TGTGCCAGCAGTTTGATGACAGGGGCCGGCTCTGGGGCCAACGTCCTGACTTTC. Its translation is CASSLMTGAGSGANVLTF.

The rearrangement joins TRBV28 to TRBJ1-2; TRBD1 matches 8 bases. Germline V gives CDR1 MDHEN, CDR2 SYDVKM. With V trimmed by 10 bases and J by 3 bases, 7 bases remained unmatched. The CDR3 runs to 13 residues. The CDR3 reads CAIGQGFYYGYTF. CDR3 bases: TGTGCCATCGGACAGGGTTTTTACTATGGCTACACCTTC.

Written as DNA, the CDR3 is TGCGCCAGCAGCCAAGAACCCCTGGAGGACACTGAAGCTTTCTTT. It translates to CASSQEPLEDTEAFF. The chain is built from TRBV4-3 and TRBJ1-1; D not certain. Germline V gene lookup returns CDR1 LGHNA and CDR2 YSLEER. CDR3 length: 15 amino acids. V lost 0 bases to trimming and J lost 3 bases, with 11 bases between them.

This clone showed up just a few times. This chain joins TRBV5-4 and TRBJ1-1, with 8 nucleotides matching TRBD1. This CDR3 is built from 13 residues. CDR1 and CDR2 from the germline V gene are SGHNT and YYREEE (reference sequence). V lost 3 bases to trimming and J lost 8 bases; unmatched junction nucleotides: 6. The CDR3 region is CASSSTGEREAFF. CDR3 DNA: TGTGCCAGCAGCTCGACAGGGGAGAGGGAAGCTTTCTTT. Full variable domain (outside the CDR3, taken from reference TRBV5-4 and TRBJ1-1): ETGVTQSPTHLIKTRGQQVTLRCSSQSGHNTVSWYQQALGQGPQFIFQYYREEENGRGNFPPRFSGLQFPNYSSELNVNALELDDSALYLCASSSTGEREAFFGQGTRLTVV.

The chain employs TRBV28 and TRBJ1-5; D is unresolved. This CDR3 region has 14 residues. The V and J ends lost 2 bases and 5 bases respectively, with 10 bases between them. In germline, CDR1 is MDHEN, CDR2 SYDVKM. The CDR3 here is CASSLGNMDQPQHF. The CDR3 DNA reads as TGTGCCAGCAGTTTAGGCAACATGGATCAGCCCCAGCATTTT.

This chain connects TRBV4-1 to TRBJ1-1; D gene uncertain. The CDR3 totals 15 residues. Germline V gene data show CDR1 as MGHRA and CDR2 as YSYEKL. Trimming took 4 bases from V and 4 from J, leaving 16 bases between them. CDR3 coding DNA: TGCGCCAGCAGCCTTGAAGGAAGGCCGGGCACTGAAGCTTTCTTT. Its protein is CASSLEGRPGTEAFF.

The chain joins TRBV10-3 to TRBJ1-3, with D perhaps TRBD1 (5 bases). This CDR3 contains 15 residues. Trimming took 3 bases from V and 4 from J, leaving 13 bases between them. Germline V gives CDR1 ENHRY, CDR2 SYGVKD. This CDR3 is CAISESRGGGNTIYF. The CDR3 DNA follows: TGTGCCATCAGTGAATCGAGGGGAGGCGGAAACACCATATATTTT.